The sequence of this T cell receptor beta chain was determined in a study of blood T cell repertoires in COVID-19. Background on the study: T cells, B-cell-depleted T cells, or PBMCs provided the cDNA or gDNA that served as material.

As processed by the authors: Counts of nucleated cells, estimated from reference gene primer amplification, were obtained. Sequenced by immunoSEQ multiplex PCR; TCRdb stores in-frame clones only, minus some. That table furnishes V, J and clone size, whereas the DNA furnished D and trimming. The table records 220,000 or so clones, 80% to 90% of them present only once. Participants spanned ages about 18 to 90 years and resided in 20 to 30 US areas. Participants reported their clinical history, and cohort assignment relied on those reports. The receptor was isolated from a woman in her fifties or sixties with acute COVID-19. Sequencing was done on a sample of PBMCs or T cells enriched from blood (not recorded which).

The CDR3, as DNA: TGTGCCAGCAGTTATGGACAGGCCCAGAATGATTCACCCCTCCACTTT. Its protein product is CASSYGQAQNDSPLHF. The J gene is TRBJ1-6, the V gene TRBV6-5, with TRBD1 matching 7 bases. Germline V gene sequence: CDR1 MNHEY, CDR2 SVGAGI. CDR3 length: 16 residues. With 3 bases clipped from V and 8 bases from J, the junction kept 10 bases outside the gene matches.